This T cell receptor (beta chain) was sequenced in a study of PD-1 blockade in mismatch repair-deficient tumors. Generated by immunoSEQ multiplex PCR, the TCRdb table keeps only in-frame clones and is missing some. This table has some 48,000 clones, 70% to 85% appearing once. There are 14 residues in the CDR3. The V end was cut by 5 bases, the J end by 6 bases, with 18 bases between. The germline CDR1 and CDR2 sequences are SGHRS and YFSETQ. The V gene is TRBV5-1, the J gene TRBJ2-7, with D possibly TRBD2 on 6 matching bases. Sequences were derived from PBMCs, sampled before pembrolizumab treatment. The sequence derives from an adult with mismatch repair-deficient cancer. CDR3 sequence (DNA): TGCGCCAGCAGGGAAGGAGCGGGTTCTCTCGAGCAGTACTTC. The encoded protein is CASREGAGSLEQYF. The variable domain in full, with the rest retrieved from reference TRBV5-1 and TRBJ2-7, is KAGVTQTPRYLIKTRGQQVTLSCSPISGHRSVSWYQQTPGQGLQFLFEYFSETQRNKGNFPGRFSGRQFSNSRSEMNVSTLELGDSALYLCASREGAGSLEQYFGPGTRLTVT.